This TCR beta chain was recovered during a study of blood T cell repertoires in COVID-19 (dated by TCRdb to 2020 to 2022). Concerning the study at large: Samples covering the acute and convalescent phases of COVID-19 were provided by collaborators in the United States, Italy and Spain. The repertoires were made available in a free public database intended to serve as a resource for research on the immune response to SARS-CoV-2. Samples were obtained from the ongoing ImmuneRACE study (first 160 participants) and from some 1,300 subjects provided by 6 global collaborators. Subjects who had been exposed to COVID-19, were actively infected with it, or had recovered from it provided the deeply sampled blood TCRbeta repertoires that made up the dataset. The material from the prospective study consisted of cDNA or gDNA derived from T cells, B-cell-depleted T cells, or PBMCs. Where HLA class I and class II types were available, the types were taken from metadata supplied by the sample provider, not from assay-based typing. The sample metadata nearly always contained a de-identified subject ID, COVID-19 status, age in years and sex. The investigation overall reported the following: Clinical and demographic metadata were provided uncurated, with the amount varying by source and participant.

TCRbeta CDR3 regions were amplified from genomic DNA using the immunoSEQ Assay, a bias-controlled multiplex PCR. The original methods were these. Nucleated cell counts per sample were estimated from amplification of reference gene primers within the assay. Sequence reads were collapsed and filtered to measure the absolute abundance of every unique TCRbeta CDR3 rearrangement. Productive Simpson clonality was computed per sample as the square root of Simpson's diversity index over productive rearrangements. TCRdb's version of the immuneACCESS table is confined to in-frame rearrangements and falls short of the full clone set. An unresolved V gene accounts for under half of the shortfall where checked; the remainder is of unknown origin. That table supplies the V and J calls and clone size; D and trimming were determined from the DNA. This sample has 350,000 to 450,000 clones in its table, and 70% to 90% of those were observed once. About 1.4% of the sample belongs to the ten largest clones.

CDR1 and CDR2 were assigned from the germline V gene as SGHRS and YFSETQ. The CDR3 sequence holds 15 residues, the cysteine and phenylalanine included. The retained sequence is limited to the CDR3, 45 bases, with the frame set at the first base. The junction carries 14 bases between V and J, which are trimmed by 4 bases and 0 bases respectively. This clone was seen only a few times. Its antigen remains unidentified. No much larger clone is present one base from it, and per-base qualities are unavailable. One collaborating source in Seattle enrolled patients during active infection and followed them longitudinally through the course of disease. The collaborating institutions used their own protocols to collect whole blood in K2EDTA tubes. Collaborator samples were shipped for TCRbeta analysis as frozen whole blood, isolated PBMCs, or DNA extracted from either sample type.

The sample was peripheral blood. The receptor chain draws on TRBV5-1 and TRBJ2-7; a tentative D call is TRBD2 (6 bases match). This receptor was taken from a middle-aged woman with COVID-19, enrolled during active disease. The CDR3 corresponds to CASSPTVTSSYEQYF. At the DNA level, the sequence is TGCGCCAGCAGCCCAACTGTGACTAGCTCCTACGAGCAGTACTTC. The CDR3 plus the reference TRBV5-1 and TRBJ2-7 genes for the other parts give the full variable domain: KAGVTQTPRYLIKTRGQQVTLSCSPISGHRSVSWYQQTPGQGLQFLFEYFSETQRNKGNFPGRFSGRQFSNSRSEMNVSTLELGDSALYLCASSPTVTSSYEQYFGPGTRLTVT.